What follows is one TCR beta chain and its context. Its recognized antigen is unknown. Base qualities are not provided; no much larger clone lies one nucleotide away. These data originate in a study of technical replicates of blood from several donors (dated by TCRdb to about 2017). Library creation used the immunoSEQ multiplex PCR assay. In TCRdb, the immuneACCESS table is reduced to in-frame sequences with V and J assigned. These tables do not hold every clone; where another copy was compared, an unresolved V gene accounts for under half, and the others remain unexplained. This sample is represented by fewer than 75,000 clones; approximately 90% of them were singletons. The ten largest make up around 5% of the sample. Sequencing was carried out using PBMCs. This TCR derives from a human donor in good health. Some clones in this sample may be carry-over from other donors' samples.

The CDR3 in this case is CASSPVIGTPAGYTF. The DNA sequence is TGCGCCAGCAGCCCGGTGATTGGGACACCGGCCGGCTACACCTTC. This chain joins TRBV5-1 to TRBJ1-2; a weak D assignment points to TRBD1 (6 bases agree). Taken from the germline V gene, the CDR1 and CDR2 loops are SGHRS and YFSETQ. The cysteine opens and the phenylalanine closes a CDR3 of 15 amino acids. Only the CDR3 DNA stays, 45 bases, in frame from base 1. V loses 4 bases, J loses 8 bases, and the germline ends lie 21 bases apart. Outside the CDR3, residues come from the reference TRBV5-1 and TRBJ1-2 proteins, so the full variable domain is: KAGVTQTPRYLIKTRGQQVTLSCSPISGHRSVSWYQQTPGQGLQFLFEYFSETQRNKGNFPGRFSGRQFSNSRSEMNVSTLELGDSALYLCASSPVIGTPAGYTFGSGTRLTVV.